These T cell receptor beta chains were read from a single sample in a study of beta chain features in type 1 diabetes. Clones were sequenced by immunoSEQ multiplex PCR, and TCRdb holds only the in-frame ones, with some missing. The sample includes about 340,000 clones, approximately 8.2% of them seen just once. Sequenced sample: central memory CD4+ T cells from blood. The receptor source for this set is a woman aged 18-29 years in good health. Both conserved end residues are part of each CDR3. Only part of the rows carry a size: once, few, many, or a class if the clone is expanded.

>.|TRBV10-2|14
CASGKTGTTGELFF
>.|TRBV7-2|14
CASSSFGSTGELFF
>.|TRBV27|13
CASSWRGSHEQFF
>.|TRBV29-1|12
CSVLLGGRMAFF
>few|TRBV11-2|19
CASSPRGLAGAGSYNEQFF
>.|TRBV28|14
CASSSGVSYNEQFF
>.|TRBV28|13
CASSFDGLGEQYF
>.|TRBV4-3|13
CASSQETRGLYTF
>.|TRBV4-3|13
CASSTGGTDTQYF
>.|TRBV4-3|17
CASSQGLTRTKQETQYF
>few|TRBV7-9|15
CASSLRSGYQETQYF
>few|TRBV28|15
CASSGRTIAKNIQYF
>.|TRBV6-6|12
CASRGEAGELFF
>.|TRBV9|13
CASSLREGVEAFF
>few|TRBV9|15
CASSTSPTIYNEQFF
>many|TRBV29-1|15
CSVWELGSLDNEQFF
>.|TRBV18|14
CASSPLAETYEQYF
>few|TRBV9|14
CASSVAVGGYEQYF
>.|TRBV5-1|14
CASSLQEPQETQYF
>few|TRBV19|11
CASSIGYGYTF
>.|TRBV29-1|14
CSAATSGTTDTQYF
>many|TRBV4-3|13
CASSPHVRGEQFF
>few|TRBV7-2|13
CASSPTGEETQYF
>.|TRBV5-4|16
CASSLSNSGSINEQYF
>many|TRBV5-1|15
CASSLYVGEAETQYF